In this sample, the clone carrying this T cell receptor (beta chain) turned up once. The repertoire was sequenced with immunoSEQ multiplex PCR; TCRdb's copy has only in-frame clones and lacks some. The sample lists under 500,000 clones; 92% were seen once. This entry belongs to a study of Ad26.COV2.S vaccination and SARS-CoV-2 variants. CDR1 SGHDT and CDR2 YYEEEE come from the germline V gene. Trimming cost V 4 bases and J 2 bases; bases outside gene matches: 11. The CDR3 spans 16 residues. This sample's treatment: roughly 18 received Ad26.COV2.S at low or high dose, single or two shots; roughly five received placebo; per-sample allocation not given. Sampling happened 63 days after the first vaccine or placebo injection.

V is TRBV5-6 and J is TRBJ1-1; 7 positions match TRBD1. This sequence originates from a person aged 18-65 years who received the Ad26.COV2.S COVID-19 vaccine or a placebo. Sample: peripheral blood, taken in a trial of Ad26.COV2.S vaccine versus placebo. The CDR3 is CASSPLIRTGNTEAFF. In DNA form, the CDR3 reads TGTGCCAGCAGCCCTCTTATCCGGACAGGAAACACTGAAGCTTTCTTT.